This TCR beta chain was captured by sequencing in a study of T cells in Graves' hyperthyroidism and ophthalmopathy (dated by TCRdb to between 2018 and 2020). Notes on the research overall: Peripheral blood was collected at initial diagnosis, before any treatment. Prospective prediction of ophthalmopathy was tested in an independent validation cohort consisting of 18 to 20 hyperthyroidism patients and approximately 16 patients who later progressed to ophthalmopathy. TCR V-J signatures able to tell the groups apart were searched for in a discovery cohort of 90 to 100 patients, of whom under 45 had Graves' ophthalmopathy and more than 55 had stable Graves' hyperthyroidism. According to the paper, TCR Vbeta CDR3 sequencing was carried out on 135 peripheral blood samples, which came from around 43 ophthalmopathy, under 80 hyperthyroidism and roughly 17 progressor patients. After sampling, hyperthyroidism patients received methimazole starting at 30 mg daily, and ophthalmopathy patients received high-dose intravenous methylprednisolone. In roughly six Graves' hyperthyroidism patients, the study also compared T-cell repertoires from thyroid tissue with T-cell repertoires from blood. The 100 discovery patients were randomly divided into training and test sets at a 7:3 ratio.

Stable Graves' hyperthyroidism was defined as the absence of progression to ophthalmopathy over 18 months of follow-up. The hyperthyroidism patients were between 18 and 65 years old and newly diagnosed, with a disease duration of less than 2 months. Patients with uncontrolled infections, other autoimmune diseases, pregnancy or lactation were excluded. Clinical symptoms, serum thyroxine and TRAb, thyroid ultrasound, and orbital computed tomography formed the basis for the diagnoses. PBMCs were isolated from 7.5 to 10 ml of fresh peripheral blood by Ficoll-Paque density gradient centrifugation. Total RNA was extracted using Trizol reagent, and RNA quality was assessed on an Agilent 2100 Bioanalyzer. There are many counts of this clonotype. What this receptor recognizes is not known. Base qualities are missing; no much larger clone stands one base away. The TCR beta CDR3 regions were amplified from the RNA transcripts. The first round of RT-PCR for the TCR CDR3 was performed with the HTBI primer set and the Qiagen OneStep RT-PCR kit. Libraries were constructed in a second round of multiplex PCR, after which size selection and purification were carried out. Libraries were sequenced paired-end with 100 bp reads on an Illumina HiSeq2000. The paper's processing steps were these. SOAPnuke was used to process the raw data, with reads discarded if the reads contained adapters or uncalled bases, had a mean Phred below 15, or lacked an exact constant-primer or identifier match. High-quality paired reads were merged using COPE v1.2.5, and each unique nucleotide sequence was defined as a clonotype. MiTCR v1.1 was used to align the clonotypes against IMGT TRBV, TRBD and TRBJ reference segments. The analysis was restricted to V-J combinations with a frequency above 0.0001, which together covered roughly 99% of the repertoires. A TCS score was defined as the ratio between F50 (clonal expansion) and ExV (chaos), using BLOSUM62-based TCRdist between CDR3 peptides within each V-J. Welch's t-statistics and random forest reduced just over 500 V-J features to 10 to 15, which were used in a naive Bayes classifier (R e1071). Using fastp trimming at Q25 and MiXCR clonotype assembly, TCRdb reanalyzed the public sequencing data and kept in-frame beta chains. Here each entry gathers all rows of one CDR3 protein and keeps the most common genes and DNA. These V and J calls are TCRdb output, not the study's own analysis. Within this sample are a few hundred thousand distinct CDR3 sequences, with around 13% of them counted one time only. The biggest ten clones account for roughly 4.8% of the sample.

Via the germline V gene, CDR1 is SNHLY and CDR2 FYNNEI. The CDR3 spans 13 residues, from the cysteine through the phenylalanine. The kept DNA is CDR3 alone, 39 bases in frame from the first base. Between the V and J ends, shortened by 3 bases and 11 bases respectively, the junction contains 16 bases. General study outcomes and caveats: No statistical method was used to set the sample size in advance, and investigators knew the group allocation. A 13 V-J signature model separated ophthalmopathy from stable hyperthyroidism, with around 91% sensitivity and 81% to 82% specificity in cross-validation and 80%/75% in testing. In validation, the model predicted progression to ophthalmopathy with 60% to 71% sensitivity and less than 80% specificity, a median of 6.5 months before onset. Most expanded thyroid clonotypes (frequency above 0.001) were also found in blood, which suggests that blood repertoires may mirror thyroid immune responses.

Sequenced input: blood. The chain employs TRBV2 and TRBJ1-2, with no D gene named confidently. The receptor's source is a young woman with Graves' hyperthyroidism. The nucleotide sequence reads as follows: TGTGCCAGCAGTGACGGAGATCTCGTCTCTTACACCTTC. Its protein is CASSDGDLVSYTF.